Presented here are 7 T cell receptor beta chains from one specimen sequenced in a study of blood T cell repertoires in COVID-19. TCRdb's copy holds only in-frame clones and misses some; the assay was immunoSEQ multiplex PCR. Of fewer than 200,000 clones listed, 84% are singletons. The sequenced material came from PBMCs or T cells enriched from blood (not recorded which). The receptor set was obtained from a woman aged 30 to 39 who had been exposed to COVID-19.

The chain is built from TRBV7-2 and TRBJ1-2, with 7 nucleotides matching TRBD1. V dropped 6 bases and J dropped 4; count of bases not matched to a gene: 8. Germline V gene lookup returns CDR1 SGHTA and CDR2 FQGNSA. This CDR3 is 14 amino acids long. CDR3 sequence: CASSLPQGFYGYTF. The CDR3 nucleotides read TGTGCCAGCAGTCTCCCACAGGGGTTCTATGGCTACACCTTC.

This chain joins TRBV24-1 and TRBJ2-1; 7 bases fit TRBD2. CDR3 length: 15 amino acids. CDR1 KGHDR and CDR2 SFDVKD come from the germline V gene. With 4 bases clipped from V and 10 bases from J, the junction kept 12 bases outside the gene matches. The CDR3 reads CATSDPSVAGHEQFF. CDR3 coding DNA: TGTGCCACCAGTGACCCCTCGGTAGCGGGCCACGAGCAGTTCTTC.

The rearrangement joins TRBV2 to TRBJ1-2; 7 positions match TRBD1. This CDR3 contains 13 residues. Germline V lookup: CDR1 SNHLY, CDR2 FYNNEI. Unmatched junction bases numbered 9, after V lost 6 bases and J lost 8 bases. The CDR3 reads CASRPDRVGGYTF. As DNA, the CDR3 is TGTGCCAGCAGGCCCGACAGGGTGGGGGGCTACACCTTC. The full variable domain, its missing parts supplied by reference TRBV2 and TRBJ1-2, is EPEVTQTPSHQVTQMGQEVILRCVPISNHLYFYWYRQILGQKVEFLVSFYNNEISEKSEIFDDQFSVERPDGSNFTLKIRSTKLEDSAMYFCASRPDRVGGYTFGSGTRLTVV.

This chain uses TRBV3-1 (or the pseudogene TRBV3-2) with TRBJ2-1; 15 nucleotides align to TRBD2. CDR1 is LGHDT and CDR2 is YNNKEL in the germline V gene (reference sequence). CDR3 length equals 17 residues. V was clipped by 4 bases and J by 4 bases; unmatched bases: 5. The CDR3 sequence: CASSPRTSGGGYNEQFF. The CDR3 nucleotides are TGTGCCAGCAGCCCGAGGACTAGCGGGGGGGGTTACAATGAGCAGTTCTTC.

The genes are TRBV16 and TRBJ1-1; no reliable D call. Germline V lookup: CDR1 KGHSY, CDR2 FQNENV. The ends were cut back, 2 bases at V and 1 base at J, with 11 bases in the middle. This CDR3 is built from 15 residues. CDR3 DNA: TGTGCCAGCAGCCAAACCAGCCGGGGGAACACTGAAGCTTTCTTT. Its protein is CASSQTSRGNTEAFF.

V gene TRBV7-9 combines with J gene TRBJ1-4, with a weak D call TRBD1 (6 bases). Per the germline V gene, CDR1 is SEHNR and CDR2 is FQNEAQ (reference sequence). This CDR3 spans 16 amino acids. The V gene lost 3 bases and the J gene lost 4 bases, with 15 bases spanning the gap. Written as DNA, the CDR3 is TGTGCCAGCAGCTTCTTACAGGGCGGGTTTAATGAAAAACTGTTTTTT. It is translated as CASSFLQGGFNEKLFF.

The chain couples TRBV19 to TRBJ2-1; D may be TRBD1 (5 bases). Trimming left V 4 bases short and J 3 bases short, with 7 bases between. CDR1 and CDR2 from the germline V gene are LNHDA and SQIVND (reference sequence). The CDR3 is 13 amino acids. CDR3 sequence: CASSTGIYNEQFF. CDR3 sequence (DNA): TGTGCCAGTAGTACAGGGATCTACAATGAGCAGTTCTTC.